This T cell receptor beta chain was captured in a study of T cells after yellow fever vaccination. Points from the study as a whole: Contamination by abundant bulk-population clonotypes could be present in FACS-sorted repertoires. Weaker, the secondary response peaked sooner, at day 5 versus 15. Post-booster reappearance was seen for most primary-vaccination clones (roughly 97% CD4, 80% to 90% CD8).

Germline V gene data show CDR1 as LGHNA and CDR2 as YSLEER. This CDR3 has 19 residues. Trimming stripped 1 base from V and 0 bases from J, with 21 bases between. The authors made TCR cDNA by 5'RACE template switching, adding a universal primer site and UMIs. TCRdb reprocessed the 5' RACE reads with MiXCR, giving one entry per CDR3 protein. This sample carries some 350,000 distinct CDR3 sequences, roughly 4.3% of them seen once, and the ten largest clones take less than 25%. This clonotype was detected many times. Its antigen is unknown. Sequenced here: PBMCs, sampled 5 days after the yellow fever booster vaccination. The clonotype originates from a man younger than 35 who received the YFV17D yellow fever vaccine. The genes are TRBV4-3 and TRBJ2-5, with D perhaps matching TRBD1 or TRBD2 (5 bases each). In DNA, the CDR3 is TGCGCCAGCAGCCAAGTAATGGGGTCCGGGGCTCCGTACCAAGAGACCCAGTACTTC. Translated, it gives CASSQVMGSGAPYQETQYF.